This T cell receptor beta chain was sequenced during a study of blood T cell repertoires in COVID-19. About the study: In each case, the material was cDNA or gDNA derived from T cells, B-cell-depleted T cells, or PBMCs.

The CDR3 totals 15 residues. V gave up 5 bases and J gave up 5 bases; unmatched junction bases: 11. Germline V gene data show CDR1 as MGHDK and CDR2 as SYGVNS. As handled by the study authors: Amplifying reference gene primers gave estimates of nucleated cell counts. Libraries were prepared by immunoSEQ multiplex PCR; TCRdb keeps only in-frame clonotypes and omits some of them. The V and J calls and clone size were taken over from that table, and D and trimming were inferred from the DNA. The data hold around 97,000 clones, with nearly 90% observed a single time. Material: peripheral blood. The chain uses TRBV25-1 and TRBJ2-5; 7 bases line up with TRBD2. The sequence was collected from a man aged 50 or older in a cohort sampled during active COVID-19. In DNA form, the CDR3 reads TGTGCCAGCAGTCTACGTTTGGGAGGGCGGGAGACCCAGTACTTC. Translating gives CASSLRLGGRETQYF.